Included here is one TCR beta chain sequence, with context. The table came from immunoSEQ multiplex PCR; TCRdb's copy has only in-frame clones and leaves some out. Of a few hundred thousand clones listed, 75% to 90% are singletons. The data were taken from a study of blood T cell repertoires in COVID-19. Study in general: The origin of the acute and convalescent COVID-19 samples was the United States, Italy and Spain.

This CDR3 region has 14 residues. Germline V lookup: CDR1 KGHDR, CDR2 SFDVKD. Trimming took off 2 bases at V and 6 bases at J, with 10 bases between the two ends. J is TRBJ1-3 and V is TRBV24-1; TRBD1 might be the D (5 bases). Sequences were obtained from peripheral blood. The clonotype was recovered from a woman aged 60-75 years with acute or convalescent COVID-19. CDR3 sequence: CATSDSTVPNTIYF. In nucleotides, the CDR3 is TGTGCCACCAGTGATTCGACAGTACCAAACACCATATATTTT.